The 7 T cell receptor beta chains below were found in one sample sequenced in a study of T cell responses to AZD1222 COVID-19 vaccine. The data were produced by immunoSEQ multiplex PCR, yet TCRdb's version contains in-frame clones alone and is incomplete. In the table there are over 150,000 clones, around 88% of which are singletons. Specimen: peripheral blood, collected 28 days after the second AZD1222 dose. The receptors shown here come from an adult who received the AZD1222 COVID-19 vaccine.

The gene calls are TRBV5-4 and TRBJ2-7; weak D call: TRBD1 (5 bases). Germline V gene sequence: CDR1 SGHNT, CDR2 YYREEE (reference sequence). V dropped 3 bases and J dropped 7 bases, with 11 bases sitting between them. CDR3 length equals 12 residues. The CDR3 here is CASSSPRQEQYF. CDR3 bases: TGTGCCAGCAGCTCCCCGAGACAGGAGCAGTACTTC.

The chain is built from TRBV30 and TRBJ1-4; D is unresolved. Trimming shortened V by 3 bases and J by 6 bases, and 14 bases separated the two germline ends. This CDR3 is 14 amino acids long. Germline values: CDR1 GTSNPN, CDR2 SVGIG (reference sequence). CDR3 DNA sequence: TGTGCCTGGAGCGATTCTCCACTCGATGAAAAACTGTTTTTT. This translates into CAWSDSPLDEKLFF.

The rearrangement links TRBV9 to TRBJ1-2; TRBD1 aligns across 8 bases. Germline V gene lookup returns CDR1 SGDLS and CDR2 YYNGEE. The trim removed 4 bases at V and 1 base at J, leaving 9 bases unmatched. CDR3 length: 16 residues. CDR3 sequence (DNA): TGTGCCAGCAGCCCGTATGGGGGACAGGTTAACTATGGCTACACCTTC. Its translation is CASSPYGGQVNYGYTF.

This chain uses TRBV3-1 (or the pseudogene TRBV3-2) with TRBJ1-2, with 8 bases fitting TRBD1. This CDR3 is built from 16 residues. V shed 4 bases and J 0 bases; nucleotides not matched to a gene: 7. In germline, CDR1 is LGHDT, CDR2 YNNKEL (reference sequence). CDR3 DNA: TGTGCCAGCAGCCGGGGACAGGACCTACCTAACTATGGCTACACCTTC. Translating it yields CASSRGQDLPNYGYTF.

This clone showed up just a few times. V is TRBV5-8 and J is TRBJ1-2, with TRBD1 identical over 7 bases. The CDR3 covers 13 residues. Trimming at V came to 5 bases and at J to 6 bases, leaving 7 bases not matched to a gene. Germline lookup yields CDR1 SGHTS and CDR2 YDEGEE. CDR3 nucleotide sequence: TGTGCCAGCAGGAAAGACAGGGACGATGGCTACACCTTC. Translated, it gives CASRKDRDDGYTF.

This clone has only one observation. CDR3 DNA sequence: TGTGCCAGCAGCAAGACAGGGGGAGTCACTGAAGCTTTCTTT. This codes for CASSKTGGVTEAFF. V gene TRBV7-9 combines with J gene TRBJ1-1, with 9 bases that match TRBD1. The V segment lost 5 bases and the J segment 4 bases; nucleotides outside the gene matches: 5. CDR1 SEHNR and CDR2 FQNEAQ come from the germline V gene (reference sequence). CDR3 length equals 14 residues.

This clone was seen a handful of times. The J gene is TRBJ2-1, the V gene TRBV12-3 or TRBV12-4; unclear D gene. The ends were cut back, 7 bases at V and 11 bases at J, with 12 bases in the middle. The CDR3 is 11 residues long. CDR3 loop: CASMLLAQQFF. CDR3 DNA: TGTGCCAGCATGCTGCTCGCGCAGCAGTTCTTC.